These 23 T cell receptor beta chains were all obtained from the same sample, sequenced in a study of CD8 T cells in ankylosing spondylitis. Antigens for these TCRs are unknown. Study-level findings and limits: It appeared that ankylosing spondylitis blood was characterized by a TCR beta motif of roughly 8 highly homologous variants.

TCRdb ran MiXCR on the 5' RACE reads and lists one entry per CDR3 protein. The sample includes approximately 500,000 distinct CDR3 sequences, roughly 12% seen only once; the top ten take under 7.5%. Sequences were obtained from blood, either unsorted or a sorted T cell fraction (not recorded which). These receptor sequences come from a male donor with ankylosing spondylitis.

This clonotype came up a few times. CDR3 DNA: TGTGCCAGCAGCCCCCGTCGGTCCCCCGGACTAGTAGCCAATGAGCAGTTCTTC. Residues: CASSPRRSPGLVANEQFF. The V and J genes are TRBV7-7 and TRBJ2-1; 7 bases fit TRBD2. Trimming took 5 bases from V and 6 from J; bases not matched to a gene: 19. This CDR3 is 18 amino acids long. CDR1 and CDR2 from the germline V gene are SSHAT and FNYEAQ (reference sequence).

This clonotype has a handful of counts. This chain links TRBV7-8 with TRBJ2-5, with D hard to call. The V end lost 5 bases, the J end lost 2 bases, and 9 bases lay between the germline ends. Germline assignment: CDR1 SGHVS and CDR2 FQNEAQ. This CDR3 has 13 amino acids. DNA of the CDR3: TGTGCCAGCAGCCCCCTGGAACAAGAGACCCAGTACTTC. It codes for CASSPLEQETQYF.

The chain combines TRBV4-1 with TRBJ2-2, with 8 bases fitting TRBD1. With 5 bases clipped from V and 7 bases from J, the junction kept 6 bases outside the gene matches. This CDR3 has 14 amino acids. The germline V gene encodes CDR1 MGHRA and CDR2 YSYEKL. The CDR3 coding sequence is TGCGCCAGCAGCTTAGCCACAGGGGGCGGGGAGCTGTTTTTT. Protein sequence: CASSLATGGGELFF.

V and J are TRBV6-5 and TRBJ2-6, with a tentative D call TRBD1 (5 bases). The length of the CDR3 is 17 residues. CDR1 and CDR2 from the germline V gene are MNHEY and SVGAGI. V was trimmed by 0 bases and J by 7 bases, leaving 16 bases between them. The chain's CDR3 is CASSYSVPTGVANVLTF. DNA of the CDR3: TGTGCCAGCAGTTACTCCGTCCCAACAGGAGTAGCCAACGTCCTGACTTTC.

The chain couples TRBV11-1 to TRBJ2-1; D unresolved. From germline, CDR1 is SGHAT and CDR2 FQDESV (reference sequence). The length of the CDR3 is 13 residues. V was clipped by 1 base and J by 7 bases, with 8 bases between them. The DNA of the CDR3 is TGTGCCAGCAGCTTAGGGCTAACGAATGAGCAGTTCTTC. Translation: CASSLGLTNEQFF.

The chain combines TRBV2 with TRBJ2-7; 7 bases are a match to TRBD1. With 2 bases clipped from V and 0 bases from J, the junction kept 4 bases outside the gene matches. Germline V gene lookup returns CDR1 SNHLY and CDR2 FYNNEI. The CDR3 consists of 15 residues. CDR3 loop: CASSESDRISYEQYV. In DNA form, the CDR3 reads TGTGCCAGCAGTGAATCGGACAGGATCTCCTACGAGCAGTACGTC.

The chain has TRBV24-1 and TRBJ2-3; 8 nucleotides align to TRBD1. After removal of 7 bases from V and 4 bases from J, the junction contained 9 bases not matched to a gene. Germline V gene sequence: CDR1 KGHDR, CDR2 SFDVKD. The CDR3 has 15 amino acids. DNA of the CDR3: TGTGCCACCAGAGCATATGGACAGGGCGCAGATACGCAGTATTTT. Its translation: CATRAYGQGADTQYF.

This clonotype was detected a few times. V gene TRBV6-2 or TRBV6-3 combines with J gene TRBJ2-5; TRBD1 might be the D (6 bases). Trimming removed 6 bases at V and 3 bases at J, with 11 bases between. CDR3 length equals 13 residues. The V gene's germline CDR1 is MNHEY and CDR2 SVGEGT. DNA of the CDR3: TGTGCCAGCAGGCGGACAGTTAAAGAGACCCAGTACTTC. Residues: CASRRTVKETQYF.

This clonotype was counted only a few times. The V gene is TRBV5-1, the J gene TRBJ1-1; no reliable D call. Per germline, CDR1 SGHRS and CDR2 YFSETQ. The V end was cut by 0 bases, the J end by 7 bases, with 10 bases between. This CDR3 comprises 13 residues. CDR3 coding DNA: TGCGCCAGCAGCTTGGAGGTAAGGGTTGAAGCTTTCTTT. It yields the protein CASSLEVRVEAFF.

This clonotype turned up a few times. V usage is TRBV2 and J usage is TRBJ2-5; perhaps TRBD2 as D (5 bases). CDR3 size: 11 residues. The V and J ends lost 8 bases and 5 bases respectively, with 9 bases between them. CDR1 and CDR2 (germline): SNHLY, FYNNEI. This CDR3 reads CASDYGETQYF. CDR3 in DNA: TGTGCCAGCGACTACGGGGAGACCCAGTACTTC.

The chain carries TRBV7-2 and TRBJ2-7, with D possibly TRBD2 on 5 matching bases. CDR1 is SGHTA, CDR2 FQGNSA, per germline. The length of the CDR3 is 15 residues. Trimming left V 3 bases short and J 3 bases short, with 15 bases between. The CDR3 sequence: CASSFILALGYEQYF. CDR3 coding DNA: TGTGCCAGCAGCTTTATCCTAGCTCTGGGCTACGAGCAGTACTTC.

This chain links TRBV29-1 with TRBJ2-7, with D possibly TRBD1 on 6 matching bases. CDR1 and CDR2 from the germline V gene are SQVTM and ANQGSEA. Trimming removed 1 base from V and 6 bases from J, with 19 bases in between. The length of the CDR3 is 15 residues. CDR3 loop: CSVEGGGRTSGEQYF. The CDR3 coding sequence is TGCAGCGTTGAAGGAGGGGGACGGACCTCCGGCGAGCAGTACTTC.

The chain has TRBV24-1 and TRBJ1-1; no reliable D call. Trimming stripped 5 bases from V and 5 bases from J, with 11 bases between. The germline V gene encodes CDR1 KGHDR and CDR2 SFDVKD. The CDR3 is made up of 13 amino acids. Here the CDR3 reads CATSGHSGTEAFF. CDR3 DNA: TGTGCCACCAGTGGACATTCCGGGACTGAAGCTTTCTTT.

This clonotype has just a few counts. CDR3 sequence: CASSPSDRFEKLFF. The CDR3 DNA reads as TGCGCCAGCAGCCCGTCCGACAGGTTCGAAAAACTGTTTTTT. This rearrangement joins TRBV4-1 to TRBJ1-4, with TRBD1 as a possible D gene (6 bases). CDR1 is MGHRA, CDR2 YSYEKL, per germline. This CDR3 spans 14 amino acids. V was shortened by 4 bases and J by 8 bases, with 14 bases between the two germline ends.

This chain connects TRBV11-2 to TRBJ2-2; no firm D call. With 4 bases removed from V and 5 bases from J, the gap between germline ends came to 14 bases. Germline assignment: CDR1 SGHAT and CDR2 FQNNGV. This CDR3 is 15 amino acids long. The CDR3 bases are TGTGCCAGCAGCTCCCCGTCAACAAGGACCGGGGAGCTGTTTTTT. It is translated as CASSSPSTRTGELFF.

V is TRBV2 and J is TRBJ1-2; unclear D gene. Trimming shortened V by 3 bases and J by 5 bases, and 28 bases separated the two germline ends. Germline V gene lookup returns CDR1 SNHLY and CDR2 FYNNEI. This CDR3 contains 19 residues. Here the CDR3 reads CASSEGWQEVTKLGYGYTF. Here the CDR3 DNA reads TGTGCCAGCAGTGAGGGGTGGCAGGAAGTTACTAAGCTGGGGTATGGCTACACCTTC.

The genes are TRBV11-2 and TRBJ1-5; maybe TRBD1 (6 bases). This CDR3 is built from 20 residues. V lost 7 bases and J 0 bases, leaving 28 bases between the germline ends. Per the germline V gene, CDR1 is SGHAT and CDR2 is FQNNGV. The CDR3 sequence: CASTIQVQVRGIYSNQPQHF. The CDR3 nucleotides are TGTGCCAGCACCATACAAGTCCAGGTTAGGGGGATCTATAGCAATCAGCCCCAGCATTTT.

This chain links TRBV5-1 with TRBJ2-7; 10 bases map to TRBD1. The CDR3 has 15 residues. Germline values: CDR1 SGHRS, CDR2 YFSETQ. V was clipped by 0 bases and J by 6 bases; unmatched bases: 6. The chain's CDR3 is CASSLGTGGTVEQYV. CDR3 sequence (DNA): TGCGCCAGCAGCTTGGGGACAGGGGGGACAGTCGAGCAGTACGTC.

The chain is built from TRBV3-1 and TRBJ2-5; the D is unclear. Trimming shortened V by 1 base and J by 5 bases, and 17 bases separated the two germline ends. CDR1 and CDR2 from the germline V gene are LGHDT and YNNKEL (reference sequence). The CDR3 length is 16 residues. The CDR3 protein is CASSQGIDRMRETQYF. DNA for the CDR3: TGTGCCAGCAGCCAAGGAATCGACCGGATGCGGGAGACCCAGTACTTC.

The V call is TRBV27, the J call TRBJ2-2, with 8 bases identical to TRBD2. V trimming: 6 bases; J trimming: 4 bases; junction bases outside the gene matches: 7. The length of the CDR3 is 15 residues. The germline V gene encodes CDR1 MNHEY and CDR2 SMNVEV (reference sequence). CDR3 sequence: CASSLGTRGTGELFF. The CDR3 DNA reads TGTGCCAGCAGCCTCGGGACTAGAGGCACCGGGGAGCTGTTTTTT.

This clonotype has at least ten counts. The chain links TRBV3-1 to TRBJ1-1; D is unclear. The CDR3 length is 18 residues. Trimming left V 0 bases short and J 0 bases short, with 17 bases between. CDR1 is LGHDT, CDR2 YNNKEL, per germline (reference sequence). The CDR3 loop reads CASSQERGPSPLNTEAFF. In nucleotides, the CDR3 is TGTGCCAGCAGCCAAGAACGGGGTCCCTCCCCATTGAACACTGAAGCTTTCTTT.

This clonotype appeared a few times. The chain joins TRBV30 to TRBJ1-1; no firm D call. This CDR3 has 15 amino acids. Germline CDR1 reads GTSNPN; CDR2 reads SVGIG (reference sequence). Trimming stripped 4 bases from V and 6 bases from J, with 21 bases between. CDR3 sequence reads: CAWTPLDRRTPEAFF. The DNA for the CDR3 is TGTGCCTGGACCCCACTCGACCGACGAACGCCTGAAGCTTTCTTT.

This clonotype was detected ten times or more. The chain couples TRBV7-2 to TRBJ2-7; 8 nucleotides align to TRBD2. The CDR3 totals 14 residues. The germline V gene has CDR1 SGHTA and CDR2 FQGNSA. Trimming cost V 4 bases and J 0 bases; bases outside gene matches: 2. CDR3 residues: CASSSSGSSYEQYF. The CDR3 bases are TGTGCCAGCAGCTCTAGCGGGTCCTCCTACGAGCAGTACTTC. The full variable domain, in which reference TRBV7-2 and TRBJ2-7 provide the parts outside the CDR3, is GAGVSQSPSNKVTEKGKDVELRCDPISGHTALYWYRQSLGQGLEFLIYFQGNSAPDKSGLPSDRFSAERTGGSVSTLTIQRTQQEDSAVYLCASSSSGSSYEQYFGPGTRLTVT.